The entry below describes one T cell receptor (beta chain). What it binds is unknown. The data stem from a study of a mutant IDH1 vaccine in newly diagnosed glioma. Across the study: Vaccination began 4-6 weeks post radiotherapy alone, or with temozolomide cycles. V12 corresponded to week 35 and V13 to week 47.

The time point denotes: week 47, end of study. Vaccinated patients received 300 ug of mutant IDH1 20-mer peptide per dose, with topical imiquimod. The CDR3 loop spans 14 amino acids. Germline-derived CDR1 and CDR2 are SGHAT and FQNNGV. Trimming shortened V by 3 bases and J by 4 bases, and 13 bases separated the two germline ends. Sequenced by immunoSEQ multiplex PCR; TCRdb stores in-frame clones only, minus some. The sample comprises approximately 80,000 clones, 70% to 90% of which are singletons, and approximately 5% rests with the top ten. The clonotype originates from a middle-aged man with glioma. This specimen was PBMCs, taken from a glioma patient whose treatment included an IDH1 peptide vaccine. The chain joins TRBV11-2 to TRBJ2-7, with D possibly matching TRBD1 (6 bases). The CDR3 nucleotides are TGTGCCAGCAGCTTGTACCAGGGGCATTACGAGCAGTACTTC. This codes for CASSLYQGHYEQYF.